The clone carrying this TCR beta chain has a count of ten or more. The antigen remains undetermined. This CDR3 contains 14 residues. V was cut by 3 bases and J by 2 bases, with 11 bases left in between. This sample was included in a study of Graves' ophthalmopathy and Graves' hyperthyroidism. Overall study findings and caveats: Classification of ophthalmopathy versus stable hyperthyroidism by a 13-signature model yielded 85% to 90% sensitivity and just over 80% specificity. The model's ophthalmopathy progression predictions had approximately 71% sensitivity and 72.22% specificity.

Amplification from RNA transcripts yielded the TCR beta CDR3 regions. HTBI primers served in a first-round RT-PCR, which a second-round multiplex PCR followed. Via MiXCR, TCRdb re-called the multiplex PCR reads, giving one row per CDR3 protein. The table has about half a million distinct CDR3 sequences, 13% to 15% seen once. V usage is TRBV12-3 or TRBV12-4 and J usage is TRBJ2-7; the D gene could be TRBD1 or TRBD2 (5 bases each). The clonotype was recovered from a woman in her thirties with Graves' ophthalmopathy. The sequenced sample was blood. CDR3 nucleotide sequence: TGTGCCAGCAGTTTTGAGGGGCCTCCCTACGAGCAGTACTTC. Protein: CASSFEGPPYEQYF.